This TCR beta chain was retrieved from a study of blood T cells in healthy people across ages. Study-wide points: Diversity estimates drawn from one million T cells were deemed underestimates.

PBMCs numbering at least 6 million were isolated per sample. A second 7 to 11 cycle PCR used barcoded and J-beta primers. Every cDNA molecule carried a tag from a template-switch adaptor bearing 12 random nucleotides. Each CDR3 protein is one row after TCRdb ran MiXCR on the 5' RACE reads. The table lists around 1,500,000 distinct CDR3 sequences, approximately 28% of them singletons. This CDR3 spans 14 amino acids. V gave up 6 bases and J gave up 6 bases, with 16 bases separating them. This clonotype has only a few counts. Its target is unknown. The chain combines TRBV12-3 or TRBV12-4 with TRBJ2-3; tentative D call: TRBD1 (6 bases). The sample comprised blood. This receptor was identified in a woman between 25 and 40 years old in good health. CDR3 bases: TGTGCCAGCAGATTTCAGGGGACGGTGGATACGCAGTATTTT. This translates into CASRFQGTVDTQYF.